A selection of T cell receptor beta chains follows, all from one sample in a study of identical twins. TCRdb itself ran the 5' RACE reads through MiXCR, one entry per CDR3 protein. This table has about 500,000 distinct CDR3 sequences, roughly an eighth appearing once. These sequences were also reported in another study, on yellow fever vaccine responses in identical twins.

The sequenced sample consisted of CD4+ T cells sorted from blood. All receptors come from a young woman in good health. The CDR3 runs from the conserved cysteine through the conserved F or W. A D gene is named only where the DNA matches it firmly. Clone size is stated in some rows and not others, as once, few, many or a class when expanded.

j_gene: TRBJ2-7
v_gene: TRBV29-1
abundance: many
d_gene: TRBD1
CDR3nt: TGCAGCTTTACAGGGGCCAGCGAGCAGTACTTC
CDR3aa: CSFTGASEQYF

j_gene: TRBJ2-3
v_gene: TRBV12-3/TRBV12-4
abundance: few
d_gene: .
CDR3nt: TGTGCCAGCAGCCTTCCCTTCGGGGATACGCAGTATTTT
CDR3aa: CASSLPFGDTQYF

j_gene: TRBJ2-7
v_gene: TRBV7-8
abundance: .
d_gene: .
CDR3nt: TGTGCCAGCAGTACCACAGGGTTGGATTACGAGCAGTACTTC
CDR3aa: CASSTTGLDYEQYF

j_gene: TRBJ1-2
v_gene: TRBV19
abundance: few
d_gene: TRBD1
CDR3nt: TGTGCCAGTAGTATAAGCAGGGGGTCCGGTGGCTACACCTTC
CDR3aa: CASSISRGSGGYTF

j_gene: TRBJ2-7
v_gene: TRBV28
abundance: few
d_gene: TRBD2
CDR3nt: TGTGCCAGCAGGCCTAGCGGGGGGGCGCTGGTTTACGAGCAGTACTTC
CDR3aa: CASRPSGGALVYEQYF

j_gene: TRBJ2-1
v_gene: TRBV24-1
abundance: few
d_gene: .
CDR3nt: TGTGCCACCAGTGAAACCACCGGGAAGAGGACGATCGGCGAGCAGTTCTTC
CDR3aa: CATSETTGKRTIGEQFF

j_gene: TRBJ1-2
v_gene: TRBV7-2
abundance: few
d_gene: .
CDR3nt: TGTGCCAGCAGCTTTTCCACGACTGGTGGCTACACCTTC
CDR3aa: CASSFSTTGGYTF

j_gene: TRBJ2-2
v_gene: TRBV30
abundance: .
d_gene: TRBD1
CDR3nt: TGTGCCTGGAGTGAGACAGGGACCGGGGAGCTGTTTTTT
CDR3aa: CAWSETGTGELFF

j_gene: TRBJ1-5
v_gene: TRBV15
abundance: few
d_gene: .
CDR3nt: TGTGCCACCAGCAGAGATCAATGGGCCTTCAATCAGCCCCAGCATTTT
CDR3aa: CATSRDQWAFNQPQHF

j_gene: TRBJ2-5
v_gene: TRBV12-3/TRBV12-4
abundance: .
d_gene: TRBD1
CDR3nt: TGTGCCAGCAGCTTACAACAGGGGGCGGCGCAGACCCAGTACTTC
CDR3aa: CASSLQQGAAQTQYF

j_gene: TRBJ2-7
v_gene: TRBV7-2
abundance: many
d_gene: .
CDR3nt: TGTGCCAGCAGCTTTTTGGGGGGTTACGAGCAGTACTTC
CDR3aa: CASSFLGGYEQYF

j_gene: TRBJ2-3
v_gene: TRBV5-1
abundance: few
d_gene: .
CDR3nt: TGCGCCAGCAGCCCGCCCGACAACACAGATACGCAGTATTTT
CDR3aa: CASSPPDNTDTQYF

j_gene: TRBJ2-1
v_gene: TRBV20-1
abundance: few
d_gene: .
CDR3nt: TGCAGTGCTCCACTAGCTGGTGAGCAGTTCTTC
CDR3aa: CSAPLAGEQFF

j_gene: TRBJ2-7
v_gene: TRBV11-2
abundance: few
d_gene: .
CDR3nt: TGTGCCAGCAGCTTAGAGGTCGGGAGTCAATACGAGCAGTACTTC
CDR3aa: CASSLEVGSQYEQYF

j_gene: TRBJ2-7
v_gene: TRBV12-3/TRBV12-4
abundance: .
d_gene: TRBD1
CDR3nt: TGTGCCAGCAGTTCCCCTGTCGGGGGGACAGGGGGCACCGACGAGCAGTACTTC
CDR3aa: CASSSPVGGTGGTDEQYF

j_gene: TRBJ2-7
v_gene: TRBV7-6
abundance: .
d_gene: TRBD2
CDR3nt: TGTGCCAGCAGTATAGGGTATAGCGGGGGGAACGAGCAGTACTTC
CDR3aa: CASSIGYSGGNEQYF

j_gene: TRBJ2-5
v_gene: TRBV6-1
abundance: .
d_gene: .
CDR3nt: TGTGCCAGCAGTACAAGGAACAGGGAGGAGACCCAGTACTTC
CDR3aa: CASSTRNREETQYF

j_gene: TRBJ2-1
v_gene: TRBV12-3/TRBV12-4
abundance: many
d_gene: TRBD2
CDR3nt: TGTGCCAGCAGACTAGCGGGACCTTACAATGAGCAGTTCTTC
CDR3aa: CASRLAGPYNEQFF

j_gene: TRBJ2-7
v_gene: TRBV6-5
abundance: .
d_gene: TRBD2
CDR3nt: TGTGCCAGCAGTTACTCTGGGAGCGGGAGGAGCTACGAGCAGTACTTC
CDR3aa: CASSYSGSGRSYEQYF

j_gene: TRBJ2-7
v_gene: TRBV6-2/TRBV6-3
abundance: few
d_gene: TRBD2
CDR3nt: TGTGCCAGCAGTTACTCCCTCAACCGTCTAGCGGGCTCCTACGAGCAGTACTTC
CDR3aa: CASSYSLNRLAGSYEQYF

j_gene: TRBJ2-2
v_gene: TRBV4-1
abundance: .
d_gene: .
CDR3nt: TGCGCCAGCAGCCTATCAGGGGATCTCGGGGAGCTGTTTTTT
CDR3aa: CASSLSGDLGELFF

j_gene: TRBJ2-1
v_gene: TRBV10-2
abundance: many
d_gene: .
CDR3nt: TGCGCCAGCAGGGATAGCTCCTACAATGAGCAGTTCTTC
CDR3aa: CASRDSSYNEQFF

j_gene: TRBJ2-2
v_gene: TRBV12-3/TRBV12-4
abundance: few
d_gene: .
CDR3nt: TGTGCCAGCAGTTCGGGGGCCGGGGAGCTGTTTTTT
CDR3aa: CASSSGAGELFF

j_gene: TRBJ1-2
v_gene: TRBV12-3/TRBV12-4
abundance: .
d_gene: .
CDR3nt: TGTGCCAGCAGTTTATCTGAGGGTTGGTATGGCTACACCTTC
CDR3aa: CASSLSEGWYGYTF